The 4 T cell receptor beta chains given below trace back to one sample, sequenced in a study of Ad26.COV2.S vaccination and SARS-CoV-2 variants. Here immunoSEQ multiplex PCR was the method, and the copy in TCRdb shows in-frame clones only, minus some. In the table there are a few hundred thousand clones, less than 95% of which are singletons. Indicated treatment: 15 to 20 received Ad26.COV2.S at low or high dose, single or two shots; roughly five received placebo; per-sample allocation not given. On day 63 after the first injection, vaccine and placebo recipients gave samples. The sequencing used peripheral blood, collected in a trial of Ad26.COV2.S vaccine versus placebo. These receptor sequences come from a person aged 18-65 years who received the Ad26.COV2.S COVID-19 vaccine or a placebo.

This clone was detected once. V is TRBV30 and J is TRBJ2-7, with 7 bases fitting TRBD2. The germline V gene has CDR1 GTSNPN and CDR2 SVGIG (reference sequence). V lost 2 bases and J lost 6; bases outside the gene matches: 7. The CDR3 has 13 residues. The CDR3 DNA is TGTGCCTGGAGTTCTGCGGGAGTCAGCGAGCAGTACTTC. This encodes CAWSSAGVSEQYF. The variable domain in full, completed from reference TRBV30 and TRBJ2-7, reads SQTIHQWPATLVQPVGSPLSLECTVEGTSNPNLYWYRQAAGRGLQLLFYSVGIGQISSEVPQNLSASRPQDRQFILSSKKLLLSDSGFYLCAWSSAGVSEQYFGPGTRLTVT.

The chain is built from TRBV5-4 and TRBJ2-3, with 7 positions matching TRBD1. V shed 0 bases and J 2 bases; nucleotides not matched to a gene: 3. Germline lookup yields CDR1 SGHNT and CDR2 YYREEE (reference sequence). The CDR3 has 15 amino acids. The CDR3 DNA follows: TGTGCCAGCAGCTTGGCGACAGGGTCCACAGATACGCAGTATTTT. Translating gives CASSLATGSTDTQYF.

This rearrangement joins TRBV5-4 to TRBJ1-1, with D maybe TRBD1 (6 bases). This CDR3 contains 15 residues. The germline CDR1 and CDR2 sequences are SGHNT and YYREEE (reference sequence). V gave up 0 bases and J gave up 1 base, with 10 bases separating them. DNA of the CDR3: TGTGCCAGCAGCTTGGAGGGGGGGCGGAACACTGAAGCTTTCTTT. Its protein is CASSLEGGRNTEAFF.

The CDR3 region has the DNA TGTGCCAGCAGTTTACTAGGAGCCTACGAGCAGTACTTC. As protein: CASSLLGAYEQYF. The chain couples TRBV12-3 or TRBV12-4 to TRBJ2-7; D gene uncertain. This CDR3 comprises 13 residues. V gave up 2 bases and J gave up 2 bases, with 7 bases separating them.